This entry lists 20 T cell receptor beta chains sequenced from one sample in a study of blood T cell repertoires in COVID-19 (dated by TCRdb to about 2020). Library creation used the immunoSEQ multiplex PCR assay. Here the immuneACCESS table is served through TCRdb, limited to in-frame sequences with V and J called. Missing clones are a known gap in these copies; in checked studies unresolved V genes cover under half, and the rest lacks a known reason. Within this sample are about 240,000 clones, with about 80% of them counted one time only. The ten most abundant clones make up more than 9.5% of the sample. The specimen was peripheral blood. The receptors here all came from a woman older than 75 with acute or convalescent COVID-19.

As to this clone: The junction and the germline gene differ at one end; a read error may be behind it. The chain recombines TRBV2 with TRBJ2-3; TRBD2 matches 8 bases. Germline V lookup: CDR1 SNHLY, CDR2 FYNNEI. The CDR3 spans 14 residues. The CDR3 DNA reads as TGTGCCAGCAGGACTAGCGCTCTCACAAATACGCAGTATTTT. Amino acids: CASRTSALTNTQYF.

The chain joins TRBV6-2 or TRBV6-3 to TRBJ2-2; D unclear. V was pared by 4 bases and J by 0 bases, with 6 bases between. CDR1 is MNHEY, CDR2 SVGEGT, per germline. This CDR3 comprises 14 residues. For the CDR3, the DNA is TGTGCCAGCAGTTGGAGCCCGAACACCGGGGAGCTGTTTTTT. It translates to CASSWSPNTGELFF.

The chain recombines TRBV7-9 with TRBJ1-4; 9 bases align to TRBD1. Germline V gene lookup returns CDR1 SEHNR and CDR2 FQNEAQ (reference sequence). This CDR3 region has 14 residues. Trimming at V came to 5 bases and at J to 8 bases, leaving 6 bases not matched to a gene. CDR3 DNA: TGTGCCAGCAGCACCGGGACAGGGTTAGAAAAACTGTTTTTT. Its translation is CASSTGTGLEKLFF.

This clone was counted between two and nine times. CDR3 bases: TGTGCCAGCAGCGGAGCGTTCACCGGGGAGCTGTTTTTT. It yields the protein CASSGAFTGELFF. The V and J genes are TRBV9 and TRBJ2-2; the D is unclear. Trimming left V 3 bases short and J 4 bases short, with 7 bases between. Per germline, CDR1 SGDLS and CDR2 YYNGEE. The CDR3 extends over 13 amino acids.

This clone was observed a few times. The V gene is TRBV2, the J gene TRBJ2-7, with 7 bases lining up with TRBD2. From germline, CDR1 is SNHLY and CDR2 FYNNEI. The CDR3 is made up of 11 amino acids. J lost 11 bases, V lost 4 bases, and 5 bases had no gene match. The CDR3 here is CASSAGGREYF. In DNA, the CDR3 is TGTGCCAGCAGTGCAGGTGGGAGGGAGTACTTC.

The table lists this clone with a count of one. The chain combines TRBV12-3 or TRBV12-4 with TRBJ1-2; D unresolved. V lost 6 bases and J lost 2, with 10 bases in between. The CDR3 is 13 amino acids. CDR3 protein: CASRSGGNYGYTF. The CDR3 nucleotides are TGTGCCAGCAGGTCGGGAGGGAACTATGGCTACACCTTC.

The CDR3 loop reads CASSEAFRGIYGYTF. In DNA form, the CDR3 reads TGTGCCAGCAGTGAAGCTTTCAGGGGAATCTATGGCTACACCTTC. The rearrangement uses TRBV2 and TRBJ1-2; tentative D call: TRBD1 (6 bases). The CDR3 spans 15 residues. Trimming pared 0 bases from V and 4 bases from J, leaving 12 bases between. Germline CDR1 SNHLY, CDR2 FYNNEI.

This chain joins TRBV9 and TRBJ2-1; 7 bases are a match to TRBD2. This CDR3 is 13 amino acids long. Germline V gene lookup returns CDR1 SGDLS and CDR2 YYNGEE. Trimming took 4 bases from V and 7 from J; bases not matched to a gene: 5. This CDR3 is CASSLGLLNEQFF. Written as DNA, the CDR3 is TGTGCCAGCAGCCTGGGACTACTAAATGAGCAGTTCTTC.

This clone was observed once. The rearrangement uses TRBV24-1 and TRBJ1-5; 7 bases are shared with TRBD1. The V and J ends lost 2 bases and 0 bases, in that order; junction bases with no gene match: 3. CDR3 length equals 16 residues. CDR1 KGHDR and CDR2 SFDVKD come from the germline V gene. CDR3 bases: TGTGCCACCAGTGATTCGGCAGGGGGTAGCAATCAGCCCCAGCATTTT. Translation gives CATSDSAGGSNQPQHF.

V usage is TRBV4-2 and J usage is TRBJ2-7, with a weak D call TRBD2 (5 bases). The V gene lost 1 base and the J gene lost 3 bases, with 7 bases spanning the gap. Germline V CDR1 and CDR2: LGHNA, YNFKEQ. The CDR3 runs 13 residues. The CDR3: CASSQASYYEQYF. CDR3 DNA: TGTGCCAGCAGCCAAGCTAGCTACTACGAGCAGTACTTC.

The genes are TRBV10-3 and TRBJ1-1; perhaps TRBD1 as D (6 bases). The germline gives CDR1 ENHRY, CDR2 SYGVKD. The CDR3 is 12 amino acids. V gave up 10 bases and J gave up 5 bases, with 14 bases separating them. Written as DNA, the CDR3 is TGTGCCACATCAAGGGGGGGGACTGAAGCTTTCTTT. Translating it yields CATSRGGTEAFF.

The J gene is TRBJ1-6, the V gene TRBV27; D possibly corresponds to TRBD1 (5 bases). From germline, CDR1 is MNHEY and CDR2 SMNVEV (reference sequence). Deletions cut 8 bases from V and 7 bases from J, with 18 bases between. CDR3 length equals 15 residues. CDR3 DNA sequence: TGTGCCAGCTCCTCGCCGGGGGTAGGGAATTCACCCCTCCACTTT. Translation gives CASSSPGVGNSPLHF.

The chain combines TRBV6-5 with TRBJ1-1, with D maybe TRBD1 (5 bases). CDR3 length: 15 amino acids. V was pared by 0 bases and J by 3 bases, with 11 bases between. Germline values: CDR1 MNHEY, CDR2 SVGAGI. For the CDR3, the DNA is TGTGCCAGCAGTTACTCGATTCAGGGCGACACTGAAGCTTTCTTT. This sequence encodes CASSYSIQGDTEAFF.

This chain joins TRBV18 and TRBJ2-7; weak D call: TRBD1 (6 bases). The CDR3 is made up of 13 amino acids. Germline CDR1 is KGHSH and CDR2 is LQKENI. V was cut by 3 bases and J by 4 bases, with 10 bases left in between. The CDR3 DNA reads as TGTGCCAGCTCACCGGACAGCCTTTACGAGCAGTACTTC. This translates into CASSPDSLYEQYF.

The V gene is TRBV7-9, the J gene TRBJ2-7, with a weak D call TRBD1 (6 bases). The ends were cut back, 1 base at V and 4 bases at J, with 17 bases in the middle. This CDR3 has 16 amino acids. The germline V gene encodes CDR1 SEHNR and CDR2 FQNEAQ (reference sequence). CDR3 nucleotides: TGTGCCAGCAGCTTAGAAGAGTTGGGGGCCCGTTACGAGCAGTACTTC. It yields the protein CASSLEELGARYEQYF.

The rearrangement joins TRBV7-2 to TRBJ2-5; 9 bases are a match to TRBD2. The CDR3 spans 15 residues. J gave up 2 bases and V 4 bases, and 5 bases lay outside the gene matches. Germline assignment: CDR1 SGHTA and CDR2 FQGNSA. The CDR3 protein is CASSSSGAVQETQYF. Written as DNA, the CDR3 is TGTGCCAGCAGCTCTAGCGGGGCCGTACAAGAGACCCAGTACTTC. The variable domain in full, completed from reference TRBV7-2 and TRBJ2-5, reads GAGVSQSPSNKVTEKGKDVELRCDPISGHTALYWYRQSLGQGLEFLIYFQGNSAPDKSGLPSDRFSAERTGGSVSTLTIQRTQQEDSAVYLCASSSSGAVQETQYFGPGTRLLVL.

This rearrangement joins TRBV7-2 to TRBJ2-7; perhaps TRBD2 as D (6 bases). This CDR3 spans 15 amino acids. CDR1 and CDR2 (germline): SGHTA, FQGNSA. The V gene lost 3 bases and the J gene lost 2 bases, with 14 bases spanning the gap. As DNA, the CDR3 is TGTGCCAGCAGCTTTTCCCGGGGCGGGACCTACGAGCAGTACTTC. This sequence encodes CASSFSRGGTYEQYF.

The V gene is TRBV5-1, the J gene TRBJ2-3; TRBD1 agrees at 7 bases. The CDR3 contains 15 residues. V dropped 2 bases and J dropped 3; count of bases not matched to a gene: 6. CDR1 and CDR2 from the germline V gene are SGHRS and YFSETQ. Here the CDR3 reads CASSLGTVETDTQYF. The CDR3 DNA reads as TGCGCCAGCAGCTTAGGGACAGTCGAGACAGATACGCAGTATTTT.

This clone appeared once. The same CDR3 arises from other DNA sequences in this sample as well. This rearrangement joins TRBV18 to TRBJ2-1; 9 positions agree with TRBD1. The germline gives CDR1 KGHSH, CDR2 LQKENI. The ends lost 2 bases at V and 9 bases at J; junction bases unmatched: 8. The CDR3 has 15 residues. As DNA, the CDR3 is TGTGCCAGCTCACCAGGGACAGGGTTTGCGGGTGAGCAGTTCTTC. It encodes CASSPGTGFAGEQFF.

The J gene is TRBJ1-5, the V gene TRBV7-8, with D unclear. Per the germline V gene, CDR1 is SGHVS and CDR2 is FQNEAQ. The CDR3 has 15 amino acids. With 4 bases removed from V and 4 bases from J, the gap between germline ends came to 14 bases. The CDR3 sequence is CASSYTLDSNQPQHF. Here the CDR3 DNA reads TGTGCCAGCAGCTACACCCTCGATTCTAATCAGCCCCAGCATTTT.